The next 5 T cell receptor beta chains were all read from a single sample in a study of cytomegalovirus exposure and HLA in healthy donors. Both 60 Vbeta primers and 13 Jbeta primers went into the PCR. Profiling relied on immunoSEQ multiplex PCR, and the TCRdb table lists in-frame clones only, not all of them. The listing contains around 150,000 clones. The specimen sequenced was PBMCs. These receptors came from a woman aged 60-75 years in good health and CMV-seronegative.

The chain is built from TRBV15 and TRBJ1-3, with D possibly being TRBD1 (5 bases). The CDR3 spans 14 residues. Germline V lookup: CDR1 LNHNV, CDR2 YYDKDF (reference sequence). V was pared by 5 bases and J by 2 bases, with 10 bases between. The CDR3: CATSDQGTGNTIYF. For the CDR3, the DNA is TGTGCCACCAGCGACCAGGGAACTGGAAACACCATATATTTT.

The chain has TRBV5-1 and TRBJ1-1; D unclear. The V and J ends lost 3 bases and 3 bases respectively, with 6 bases between them. This CDR3 region has 12 residues. The germline V gene has CDR1 SGHRS and CDR2 YFSETQ. The CDR3 bases are TGCGCCAGCAGCTCTCAGGACACTGAAGCTTTCTTT. Translating it yields CASSSQDTEAFF.

Of note for this clone: Its ends do not fully match the called genes, so a read error is possible. The V call is TRBV29-1, the J call TRBJ2-1; 7 nucleotides align to TRBD1. The CDR3 runs to 13 residues. In germline, CDR1 is SQVTM, CDR2 ANQGSEA. In DNA, the CDR3 is TGCAGCGTTGACTGGACAGGCTACAATGAGCAGCTCTTC. It codes for CSVDWTGYNEQLF.

The chain joins TRBV6-1 to TRBJ1-1, with a possible D match to TRBD1 (5 bases). The CDR3 covers 14 residues. Germline V gives CDR1 MNHNS, CDR2 SASEGT. V was pared by 1 base and J by 5 bases, with 11 bases between. CDR3 DNA sequence: TGTGCCAGCAGTGAAGGGGGGGGACTGACTGAAGCTTTCTTT. Residues: CASSEGGGLTEAFF.

The CDR3 sequence is CATSPGGVSYEQYF. CDR3 DNA sequence: TGTGCCACCAGCCCTGGGGGGGTCTCCTACGAGCAGTACTTC. The chain employs TRBV15 and TRBJ2-7; 7 bases agree with TRBD2. The CDR3 contains 14 residues. Germline-derived CDR1 and CDR2 are LNHNV and YYDKDF (reference sequence). V shed 5 bases, J shed 0 bases, and the junction held 4 bases outside the gene matches.